The clone carrying this T cell receptor beta chain was counted a single time. Germline V gene sequence: CDR1 ENHRY, CDR2 SYGVKD. V was trimmed by 2 bases and J by 8 bases, leaving 15 bases between them. The CDR3 runs 14 residues. These data are taken from a study of blood T cell repertoires in COVID-19. Turning to the study itself: Samples taken during acute and convalescent COVID-19 were collected in the United States, Italy and Spain. T cells, B-cell-depleted T cells, or PBMCs provided the cDNA or gDNA that served as material.

Authors' data handling: Estimates of nucleated cell counts were drawn from the amplification of reference gene primers. The repertoire was sequenced with immunoSEQ multiplex PCR; TCRdb's copy has only in-frame clones and lacks some. V and J calls and clone size are given by that table; D and trimming were obtained from the DNA. The sample has approximately 300,000 clones, roughly 87% seen once. This receptor was taken from a woman aged 45-65 years who had recovered from COVID-19. The sample comprised peripheral blood. The J gene is TRBJ1-2, the V gene TRBV10-3, with D maybe TRBD1 (5 bases). The CDR3 DNA is TGTGCCATCAGTGAGAACGGGGGTTCAGGCGGCTACACCTTC. Protein product: CAISENGGSGGYTF.